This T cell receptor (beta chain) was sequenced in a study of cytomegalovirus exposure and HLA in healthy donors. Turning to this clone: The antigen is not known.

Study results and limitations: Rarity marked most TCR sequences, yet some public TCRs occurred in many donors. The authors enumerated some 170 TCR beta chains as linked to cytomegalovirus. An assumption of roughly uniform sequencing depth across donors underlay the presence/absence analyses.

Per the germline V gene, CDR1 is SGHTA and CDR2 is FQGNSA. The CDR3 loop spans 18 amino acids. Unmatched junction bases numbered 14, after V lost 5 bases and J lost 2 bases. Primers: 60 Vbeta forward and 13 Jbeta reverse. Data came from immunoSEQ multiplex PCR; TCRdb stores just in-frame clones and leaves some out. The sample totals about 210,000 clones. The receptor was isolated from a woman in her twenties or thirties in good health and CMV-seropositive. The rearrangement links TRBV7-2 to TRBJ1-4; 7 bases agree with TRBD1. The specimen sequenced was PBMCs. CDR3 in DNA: TGTGCCAGCAGCAGACGACAAATCGACAGGGCTACTAATGAAAAACTGTTTTTT. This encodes CASSRRQIDRATNEKLFF.